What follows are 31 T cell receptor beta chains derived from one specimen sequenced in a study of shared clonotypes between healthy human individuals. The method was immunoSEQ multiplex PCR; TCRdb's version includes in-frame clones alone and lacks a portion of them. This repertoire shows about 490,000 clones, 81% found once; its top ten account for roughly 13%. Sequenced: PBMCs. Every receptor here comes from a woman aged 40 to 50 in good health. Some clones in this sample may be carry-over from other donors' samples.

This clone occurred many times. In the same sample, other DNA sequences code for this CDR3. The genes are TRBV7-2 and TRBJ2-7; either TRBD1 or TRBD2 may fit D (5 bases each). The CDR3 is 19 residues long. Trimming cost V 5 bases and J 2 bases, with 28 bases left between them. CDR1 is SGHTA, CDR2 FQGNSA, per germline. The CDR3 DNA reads TGTGCCAGCAGCACCGCGGCAGGGCTCTTCCGAGCGGATGCCTACGAGCAGTACTTC. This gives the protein CASSTAAGLFRADAYEQYF.

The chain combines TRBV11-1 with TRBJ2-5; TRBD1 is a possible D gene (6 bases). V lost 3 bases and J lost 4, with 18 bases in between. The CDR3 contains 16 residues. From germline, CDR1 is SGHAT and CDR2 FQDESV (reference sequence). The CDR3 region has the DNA TGTGCCAGCAGCTTGTCCATACAGGGTTTGGGAGAGACCCAGTACTTC. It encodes CASSLSIQGLGETQYF. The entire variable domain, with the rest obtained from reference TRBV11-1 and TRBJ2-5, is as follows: EAEVAQSPRYKITEKSQAVAFWCDPISGHATLYWYRQILGQGPELLVQFQDESVVDDSQLPKDRFSAERLKGVDSTLKIQPAELGDSAMYLCASSLSIQGLGETQYFGPGTRLLVL.

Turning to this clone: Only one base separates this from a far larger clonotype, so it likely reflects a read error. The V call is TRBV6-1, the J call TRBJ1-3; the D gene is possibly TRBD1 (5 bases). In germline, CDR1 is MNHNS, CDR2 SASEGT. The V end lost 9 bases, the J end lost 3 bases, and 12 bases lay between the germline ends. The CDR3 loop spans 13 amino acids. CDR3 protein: CASTRGNGNTIYF. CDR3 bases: TGTGCCAGTACCCGGGGCAATGGAAACACCATATATTTT.

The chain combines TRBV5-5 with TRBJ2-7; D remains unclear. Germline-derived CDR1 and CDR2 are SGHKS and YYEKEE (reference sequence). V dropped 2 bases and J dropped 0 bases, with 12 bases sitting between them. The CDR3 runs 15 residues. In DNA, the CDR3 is TGTGCCAGCAGCTTAACACATTCTCCCTCCTACGAGCAGTACTTC. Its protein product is CASSLTHSPSYEQYF.

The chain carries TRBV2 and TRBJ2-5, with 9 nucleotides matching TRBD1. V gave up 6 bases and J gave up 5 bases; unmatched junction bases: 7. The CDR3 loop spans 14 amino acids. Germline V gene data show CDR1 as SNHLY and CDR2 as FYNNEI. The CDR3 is CASSPNRGQETQYF. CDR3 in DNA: TGTGCCAGCAGCCCTAACAGGGGGCAGGAGACCCAGTACTTC. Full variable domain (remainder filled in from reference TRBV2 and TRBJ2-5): EPEVTQTPSHQVTQMGQEVILRCVPISNHLYFYWYRQILGQKVEFLVSFYNNEISEKSEIFDDQFSVERPDGSNFTLKIRSTKLEDSAMYFCASSPNRGQETQYFGPGTRLLVL.

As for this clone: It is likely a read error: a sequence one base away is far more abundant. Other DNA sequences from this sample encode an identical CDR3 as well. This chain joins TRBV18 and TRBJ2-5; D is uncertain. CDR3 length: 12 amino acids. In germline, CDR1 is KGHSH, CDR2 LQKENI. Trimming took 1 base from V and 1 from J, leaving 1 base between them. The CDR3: CASSPRQETQYF. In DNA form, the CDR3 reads TGTGCCAGCTCACCACGCCAAGAGACCCAGTACTTC. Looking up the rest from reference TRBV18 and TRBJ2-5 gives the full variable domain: NAGVMQNPRHLVRRRGQEARLRCSPMKGHSHVYWYRQLPEEGLKFMVYLQKENIIDESGMPKERFSAEFPKEGPSILRIQQVVRGDSAAYFCASSPRQETQYFGPGTRLLVL.

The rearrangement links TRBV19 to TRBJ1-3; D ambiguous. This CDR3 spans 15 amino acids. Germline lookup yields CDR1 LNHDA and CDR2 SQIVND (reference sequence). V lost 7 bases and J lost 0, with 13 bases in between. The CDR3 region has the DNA TGTGCCAGTACTAGCCGGGCACGCTCTGGAAACACCATATATTTT. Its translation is CASTSRARSGNTIYF. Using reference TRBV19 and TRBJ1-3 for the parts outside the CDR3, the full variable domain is DGGITQSPKYLFRKEGQNVTLSCEQNLNHDAMYWYRQDPGQGLRLIYYSQIVNDFQKGDIAEGYSVSREKKESFPLTVTSAQKNPTAFYLCASTSRARSGNTIYFGEGSWLTVV.

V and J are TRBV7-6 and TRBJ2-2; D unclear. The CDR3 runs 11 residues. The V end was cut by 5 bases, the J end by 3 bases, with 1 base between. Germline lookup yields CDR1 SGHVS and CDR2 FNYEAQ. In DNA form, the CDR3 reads TGTGCCAGCAGCGACACCGGGGAGCTGTTTTTT. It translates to CASSDTGELFF. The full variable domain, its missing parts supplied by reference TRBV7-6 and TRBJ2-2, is GAGVSQSPRYKVTKRGQDVALRCDPISGHVSLYWYRQALGQGPEFLTYFNYEAQQDKSGLPNDRFSAERPEGSISTLTIQRTEQRDSAMYRCASSDTGELFFGEGSRLTVL.

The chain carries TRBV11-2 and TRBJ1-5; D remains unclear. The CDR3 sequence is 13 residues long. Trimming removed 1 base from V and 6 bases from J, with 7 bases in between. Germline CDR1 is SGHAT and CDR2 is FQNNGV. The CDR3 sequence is CASSLGNGQPQHF. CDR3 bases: TGTGCCAGCAGCTTAGGAAATGGTCAGCCCCAGCATTTT.

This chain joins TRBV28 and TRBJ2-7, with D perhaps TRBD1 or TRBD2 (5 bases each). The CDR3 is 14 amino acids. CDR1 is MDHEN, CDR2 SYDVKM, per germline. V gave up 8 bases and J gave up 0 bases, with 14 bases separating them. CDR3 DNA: TGTGCCAGCGGGACGGTGGGCGACTCCTACGAGCAGTACTTC. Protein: CASGTVGDSYEQYF.

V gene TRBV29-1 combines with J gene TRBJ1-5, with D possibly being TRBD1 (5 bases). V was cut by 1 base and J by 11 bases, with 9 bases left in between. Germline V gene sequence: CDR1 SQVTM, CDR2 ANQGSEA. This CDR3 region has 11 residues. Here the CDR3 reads CSVEAGRAQHF. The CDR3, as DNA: TGCAGCGTTGAAGCCGGCAGGGCCCAGCATTTT.

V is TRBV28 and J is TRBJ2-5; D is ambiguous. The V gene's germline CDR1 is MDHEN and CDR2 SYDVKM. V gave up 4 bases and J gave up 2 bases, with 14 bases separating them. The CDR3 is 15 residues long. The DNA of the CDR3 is TGTGCCAGCAGTTCACGCCCCCCGGCACAAGAGACCCAGTACTTC. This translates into CASSSRPPAQETQYF.

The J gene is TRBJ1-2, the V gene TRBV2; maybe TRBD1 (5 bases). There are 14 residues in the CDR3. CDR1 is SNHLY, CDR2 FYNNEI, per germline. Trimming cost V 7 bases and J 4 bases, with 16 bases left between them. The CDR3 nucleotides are TGTGCCAGCACCCAAGGGGAGGGAAGCTATGGCTACACCTTC. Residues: CASTQGEGSYGYTF.

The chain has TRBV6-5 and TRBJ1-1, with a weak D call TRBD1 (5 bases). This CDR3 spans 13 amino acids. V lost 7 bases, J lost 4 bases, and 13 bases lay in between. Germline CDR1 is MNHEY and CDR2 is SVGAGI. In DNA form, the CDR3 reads TGTGCCAGCATTCCAACTGGGGCCACTGAAGCTTTCTTT. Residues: CASIPTGATEAFF.

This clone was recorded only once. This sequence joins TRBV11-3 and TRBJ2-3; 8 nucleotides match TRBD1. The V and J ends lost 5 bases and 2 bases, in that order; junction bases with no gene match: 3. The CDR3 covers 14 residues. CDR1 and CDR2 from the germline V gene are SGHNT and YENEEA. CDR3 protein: CASSRTGFTDTQYF. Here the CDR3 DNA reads TGTGCCAGCAGCCGGACAGGGTTCACAGATACGCAGTATTTT. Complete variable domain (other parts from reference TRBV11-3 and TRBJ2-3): EAGVVQSPRYKIIEKKQPVAFWCNPISGHNTLYWYLQNLGQGPELLIRYENEEAVDDSQLPKDRFSAERLKGVDSTLKIQPAELGDSAVYLCASSRTGFTDTQYFGPGTRLTVL.

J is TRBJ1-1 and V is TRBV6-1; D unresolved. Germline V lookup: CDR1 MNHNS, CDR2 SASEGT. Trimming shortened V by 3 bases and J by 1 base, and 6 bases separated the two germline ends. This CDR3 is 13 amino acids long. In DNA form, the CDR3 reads TGTGCCAGCAGTGATCTAGGGAACACTGAAGCTTTCTTT. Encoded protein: CASSDLGNTEAFF.

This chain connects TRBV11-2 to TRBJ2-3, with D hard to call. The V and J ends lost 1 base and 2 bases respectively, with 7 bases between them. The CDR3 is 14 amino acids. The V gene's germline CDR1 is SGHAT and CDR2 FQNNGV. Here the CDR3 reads CASSLGGYTDTQYF. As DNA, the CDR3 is TGTGCCAGCAGCTTAGGCGGTTACACAGATACGCAGTATTTT.

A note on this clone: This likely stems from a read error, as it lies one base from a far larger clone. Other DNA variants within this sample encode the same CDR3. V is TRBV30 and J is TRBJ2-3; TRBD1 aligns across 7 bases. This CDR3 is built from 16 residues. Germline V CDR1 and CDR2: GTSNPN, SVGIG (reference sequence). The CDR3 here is CAWGTGEGASTDTQYF. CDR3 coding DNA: TGTGCATGGGGGACCGGAGAGGGGGCTTCAACAGATACGCAGTATTTT.

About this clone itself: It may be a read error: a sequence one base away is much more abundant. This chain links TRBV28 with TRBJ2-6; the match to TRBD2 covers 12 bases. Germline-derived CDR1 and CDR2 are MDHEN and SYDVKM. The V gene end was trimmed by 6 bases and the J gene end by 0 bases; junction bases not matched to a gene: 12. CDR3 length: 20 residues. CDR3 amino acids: CASSRTRTSGALSGANVLTF. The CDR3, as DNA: TGTGCCAGCAGCAGGACCCGGACTAGCGGGGCGCTCTCTGGGGCCAACGTCCTGACTTTC.

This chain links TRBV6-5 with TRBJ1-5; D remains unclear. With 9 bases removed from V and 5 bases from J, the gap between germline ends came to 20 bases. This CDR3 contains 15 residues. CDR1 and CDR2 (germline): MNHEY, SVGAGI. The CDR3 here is CASRVYGGKDQPQHF. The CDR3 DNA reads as TGTGCCAGTCGAGTTTACGGAGGAAAGGATCAGCCCCAGCATTTT.

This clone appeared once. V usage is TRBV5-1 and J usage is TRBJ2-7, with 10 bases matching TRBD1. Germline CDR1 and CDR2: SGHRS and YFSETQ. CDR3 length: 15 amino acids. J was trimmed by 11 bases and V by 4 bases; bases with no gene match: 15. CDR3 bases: TGCGCCAGCAGCGGGGGGACAGGGGCCGACCTTGCGGAGTACTTC. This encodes CASSGGTGADLAEYF.

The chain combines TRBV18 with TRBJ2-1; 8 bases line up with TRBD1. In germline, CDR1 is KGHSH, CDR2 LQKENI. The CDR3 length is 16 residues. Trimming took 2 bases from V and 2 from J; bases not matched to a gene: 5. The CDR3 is CASSPVGTGPYNEQFF. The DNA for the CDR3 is TGTGCCAGCTCACCAGTCGGGACAGGCCCCTACAATGAGCAGTTCTTC.

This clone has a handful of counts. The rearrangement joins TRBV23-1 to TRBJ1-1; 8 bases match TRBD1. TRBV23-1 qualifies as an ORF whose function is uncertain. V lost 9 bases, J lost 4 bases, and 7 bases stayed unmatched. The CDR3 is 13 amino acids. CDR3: CASKGDRGTEAFF. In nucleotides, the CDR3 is TGCGCCAGTAAAGGAGACAGGGGCACTGAAGCTTTCTTT.

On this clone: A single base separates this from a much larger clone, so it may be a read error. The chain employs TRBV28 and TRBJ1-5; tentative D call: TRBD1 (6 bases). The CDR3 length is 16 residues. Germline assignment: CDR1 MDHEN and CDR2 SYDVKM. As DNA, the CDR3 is TGTGCCAGCAGTTTTCTCCAGGGGTATAGCAATCAGCCCCGGCATTTT. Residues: CASSFLQGYSNQPRHF.

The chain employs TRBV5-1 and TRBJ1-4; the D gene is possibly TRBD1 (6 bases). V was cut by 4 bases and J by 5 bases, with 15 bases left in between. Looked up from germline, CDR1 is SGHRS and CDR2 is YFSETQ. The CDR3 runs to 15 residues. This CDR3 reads CASSRQETANEKLFF. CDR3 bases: TGCGCCAGCAGCCGACAGGAGACCGCAAATGAAAAACTGTTTTTT.

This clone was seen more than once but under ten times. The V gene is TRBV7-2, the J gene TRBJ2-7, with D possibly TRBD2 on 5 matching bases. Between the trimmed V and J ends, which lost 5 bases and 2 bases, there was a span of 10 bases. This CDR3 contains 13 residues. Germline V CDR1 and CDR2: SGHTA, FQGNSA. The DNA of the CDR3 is TGTGCCAGCAGCGTGACTACAGCCTACGAGCAGTACTTC. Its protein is CASSVTTAYEQYF.

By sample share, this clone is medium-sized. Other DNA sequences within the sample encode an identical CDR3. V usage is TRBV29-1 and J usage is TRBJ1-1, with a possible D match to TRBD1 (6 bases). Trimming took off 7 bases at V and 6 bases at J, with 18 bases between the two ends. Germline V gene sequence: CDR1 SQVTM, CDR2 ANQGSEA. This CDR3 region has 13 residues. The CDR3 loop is CSAYRDKDAEAFF. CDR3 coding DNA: TGCAGCGCTTACCGGGACAAGGATGCTGAAGCTTTCTTT.

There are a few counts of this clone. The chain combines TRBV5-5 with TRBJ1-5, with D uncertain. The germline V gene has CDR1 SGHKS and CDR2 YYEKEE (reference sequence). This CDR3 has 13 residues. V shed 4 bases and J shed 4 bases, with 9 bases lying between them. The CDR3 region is CASSTSTNQPQHF. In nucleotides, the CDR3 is TGTGCCAGCAGCACGAGCACTAATCAGCCCCAGCATTTT.

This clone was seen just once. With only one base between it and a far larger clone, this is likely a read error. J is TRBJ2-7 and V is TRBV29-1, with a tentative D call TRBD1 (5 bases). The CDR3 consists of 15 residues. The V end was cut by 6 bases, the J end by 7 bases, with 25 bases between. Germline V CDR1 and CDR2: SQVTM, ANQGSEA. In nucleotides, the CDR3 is TGCAGCGTAGCCTCAGGGTTTATCGGGCTTAGGGAGCAGTACTTC. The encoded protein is CSVASGFIGLREQYF.

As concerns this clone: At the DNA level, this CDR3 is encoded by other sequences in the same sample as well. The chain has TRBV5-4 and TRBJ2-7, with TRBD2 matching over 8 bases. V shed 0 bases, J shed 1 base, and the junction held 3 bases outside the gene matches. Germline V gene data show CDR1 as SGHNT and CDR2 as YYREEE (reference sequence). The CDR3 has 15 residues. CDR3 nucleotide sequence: TGTGCCAGCAGCTTGGCACCTAGCGGGTCCTACGAGCAGTACTTC. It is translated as CASSLAPSGSYEQYF.

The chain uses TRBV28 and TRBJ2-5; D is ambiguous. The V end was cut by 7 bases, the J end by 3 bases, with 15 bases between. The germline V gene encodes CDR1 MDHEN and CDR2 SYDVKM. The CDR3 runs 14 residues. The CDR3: CASTPPGREETQYF. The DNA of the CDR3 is TGTGCCAGCACCCCTCCCGGTAGAGAAGAGACCCAGTACTTC.